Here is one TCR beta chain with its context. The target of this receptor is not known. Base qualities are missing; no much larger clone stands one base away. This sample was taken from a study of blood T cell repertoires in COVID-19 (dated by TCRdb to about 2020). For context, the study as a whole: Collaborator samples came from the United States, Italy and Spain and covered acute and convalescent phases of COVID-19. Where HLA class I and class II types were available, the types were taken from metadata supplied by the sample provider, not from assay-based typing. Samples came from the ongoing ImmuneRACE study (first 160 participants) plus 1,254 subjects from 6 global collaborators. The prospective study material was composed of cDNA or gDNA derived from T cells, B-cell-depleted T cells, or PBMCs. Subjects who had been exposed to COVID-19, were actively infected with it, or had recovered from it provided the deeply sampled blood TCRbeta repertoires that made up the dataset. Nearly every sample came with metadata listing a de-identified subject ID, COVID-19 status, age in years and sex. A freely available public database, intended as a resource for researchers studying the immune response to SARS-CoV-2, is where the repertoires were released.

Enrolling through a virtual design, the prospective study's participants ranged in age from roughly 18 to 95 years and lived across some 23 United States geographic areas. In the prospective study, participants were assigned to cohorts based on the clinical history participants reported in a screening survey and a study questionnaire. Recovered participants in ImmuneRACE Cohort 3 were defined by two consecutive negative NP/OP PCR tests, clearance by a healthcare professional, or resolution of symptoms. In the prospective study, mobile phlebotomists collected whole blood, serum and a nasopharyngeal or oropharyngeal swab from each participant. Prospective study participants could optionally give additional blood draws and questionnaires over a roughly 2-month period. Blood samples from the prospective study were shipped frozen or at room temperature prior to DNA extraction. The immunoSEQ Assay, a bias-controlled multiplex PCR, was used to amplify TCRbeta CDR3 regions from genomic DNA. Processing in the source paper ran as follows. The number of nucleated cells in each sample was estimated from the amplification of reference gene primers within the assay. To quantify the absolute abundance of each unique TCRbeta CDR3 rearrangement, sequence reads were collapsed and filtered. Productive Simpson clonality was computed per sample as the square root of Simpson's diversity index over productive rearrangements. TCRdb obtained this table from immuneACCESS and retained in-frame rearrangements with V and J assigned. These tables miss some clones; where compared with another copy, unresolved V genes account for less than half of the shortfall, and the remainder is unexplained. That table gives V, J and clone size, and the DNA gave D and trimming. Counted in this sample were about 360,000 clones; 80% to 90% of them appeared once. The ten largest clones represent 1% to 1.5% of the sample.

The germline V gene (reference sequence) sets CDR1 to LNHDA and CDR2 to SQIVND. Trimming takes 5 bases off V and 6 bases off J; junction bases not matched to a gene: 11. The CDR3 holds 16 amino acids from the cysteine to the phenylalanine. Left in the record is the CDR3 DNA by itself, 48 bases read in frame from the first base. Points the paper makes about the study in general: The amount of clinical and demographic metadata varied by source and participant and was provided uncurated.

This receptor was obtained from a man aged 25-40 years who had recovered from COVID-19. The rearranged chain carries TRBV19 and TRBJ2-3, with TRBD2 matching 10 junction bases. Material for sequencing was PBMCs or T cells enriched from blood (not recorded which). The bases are TGTGCCAGTAGTCCGCGGTGGCTAGCGGGGGTTGATACGCAGTATTTT. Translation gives CASSPRWLAGVDTQYF.